This T cell receptor (beta chain) was captured by sequencing in a study of blood T cell repertoires in COVID-19. Study information: Material from acute and convalescent COVID-19 was sourced from the United States, Italy and Spain. Sources were T cells, B-cell-depleted T cells, or PBMCs; the material itself was cDNA or gDNA.

The CDR3 runs 17 residues. Trimming removed 6 bases from V and 3 bases from J; junction bases left unmatched: 8. Germline CDR1 reads SGHDN; CDR2 reads FVKESK. Per the authors' pipeline: Reference gene primer amplification gave nucleated cell count estimates. Profiling relied on immunoSEQ multiplex PCR, and the TCRdb table lists in-frame clones only, not all of them. V, J and clone size are taken as reported in that table, and D and trimming were inferred from the DNA itself. The data hold about 120,000 clones, with about 91% observed a single time. This receptor was obtained from a woman between 45 and 60 years old with active or convalescent COVID-19. Sequencing input: peripheral blood. J is TRBJ2-1 and V is TRBV14; 13 nucleotides line up with TRBD2. CDR3 DNA: TGTGCCAGCAGACTTTGGACTAGCGGGAGTTTCTACAATGAGCAGTTCTTC. It codes for CASRLWTSGSFYNEQFF.